The rows below give T cell receptor beta chains drawn from one sample of a study of cytomegalovirus exposure and HLA in healthy donors. This table comes from immunoSEQ multiplex PCR, and its TCRdb copy is limited to in-frame clones, with some not included. This sample has more than 150,000 clones, with 75% to 90% found just once. Sequenced sample: PBMCs. The receptors derive from a girl aged 10 to 17 in good health and CMV-seropositive. CDR3s leave out the opening cysteine and the closing phenylalanine or tryptophan. Each record gives: V gene, CDR3 length, J gene, CDR3 protein.

v_gene: TRBV7-9; len: 14; j_gene: TRBJ2-1; CDR3aa: ASSNPLAGVGGEQF
v_gene: TRBV6-1; len: 13; j_gene: TRBJ1-5; CDR3aa: ASRNDRGPYQPQH
v_gene: TRBV27; len: 12; j_gene: TRBJ1-2; CDR3aa: ASSLTTGGYGYT
v_gene: TRBV27; len: 16; j_gene: TRBJ2-1; CDR3aa: ASSLIAGAPPPYNEQF
v_gene: TRBV27; len: 14; j_gene: TRBJ1-2; CDR3aa: ASRGDFPWAFYGYT
v_gene: TRBV7-9; len: 13; j_gene: TRBJ1-4; CDR3aa: ASSSTLQGYEKLF
v_gene: TRBV4-2; len: 15; j_gene: TRBJ1-4; CDR3aa: ASSQEVQGVSNEKLF
v_gene: TRBV19; len: 11; j_gene: TRBJ2-3; CDR3aa: ASATGLADTQY
v_gene: TRBV29-1; len: 13; j_gene: TRBJ1-5; CDR3aa: SVQIDRVGNQPQH
v_gene: TRBV5-4; len: 13; j_gene: TRBJ1-2; CDR3aa: ASCPEAGSFYGYT
v_gene: TRBV7-6; len: 13; j_gene: TRBJ2-1; CDR3aa: ASSPGTAFYNEQF
v_gene: TRBV19; len: 14; j_gene: TRBJ2-6; CDR3aa: ASSRGQSSGANVLT
v_gene: TRBV4-3; len: 10; j_gene: TRBJ1-1; CDR3aa: ASSQDAGSAF
v_gene: TRBV7-9; len: 17; j_gene: TRBJ2-3; CDR3aa: ASSLASGTSGRRADTQY
v_gene: TRBV19; len: 12; j_gene: TRBJ1-2; CDR3aa: ASSITGSAYGYT
v_gene: TRBV27; len: 14; j_gene: TRBJ1-1; CDR3aa: ASRRGGERGDTEAF
v_gene: TRBV4-2; len: 14; j_gene: TRBJ1-5; CDR3aa: ASSNRTGATNQPQH
v_gene: TRBV9; len: 16; j_gene: TRBJ2-2; CDR3aa: ASSVGGTSGRLSGELF
v_gene: TRBV5-4; len: 13; j_gene: TRBJ1-6; CDR3aa: ASRHMSGGNSPLH
v_gene: TRBV28; len: 10; j_gene: TRBJ2-1; CDR3aa: ASSFTRNEQF
v_gene: TRBV27; len: 11; j_gene: TRBJ1-6; CDR3aa: ASSSTGESPLH
v_gene: TRBV2; len: 12; j_gene: TRBJ2-1; CDR3aa: ASMQGEWDNEQF
v_gene: TRBV11-1; len: 13; j_gene: TRBJ2-1; CDR3aa: ASSLRRERYNEQF
v_gene: TRBV4-1; len: 13; j_gene: TRBJ2-7; CDR3aa: ASSQDYRVSYEQY
v_gene: TRBV7-9; len: 14; j_gene: TRBJ2-7; CDR3aa: ASSLPGGTGVSEQY
v_gene: TRBV11-2; len: 14; j_gene: TRBJ1-1; CDR3aa: ASSLVFGTGDTEAF
v_gene: TRBV14; len: 12; j_gene: TRBJ1-1; CDR3aa: ASSRLVGTREAF
v_gene: TRBV20-1; len: 9; j_gene: TRBJ2-7; CDR3aa: SWGPIYEQY
v_gene: TRBV11-2; len: 13; j_gene: TRBJ2-2; CDR3aa: ASSSGTGENGELF
v_gene: TRBV19; len: 14; j_gene: TRBJ2-7; CDR3aa: ASSIPLAGGRYEQY
v_gene: TRBV25-1; len: 13; j_gene: TRBJ1-2; CDR3aa: ASRDSGRGLDGYT
v_gene: TRBV7-9; len: 13; j_gene: TRBJ2-3; CDR3aa: ATRRMTGRTDTQY
v_gene: TRBV10-2; len: 12; j_gene: TRBJ1-2; CDR3aa: ASRGGTVNYGYT
v_gene: TRBV12-1; len: 15; j_gene: TRBJ2-1; CDR3aa: ASSFCGSVHSYNEQF
v_gene: TRBV6-1; len: 18; j_gene: TRBJ2-5; CDR3aa: ASSEYPTGTSGSYEETQY
v_gene: TRBV2; len: 12; j_gene: TRBJ1-1; CDR3aa: ASSEGQWGTEAF
v_gene: TRBV29-1; len: 13; j_gene: TRBJ2-7; CDR3aa: SVETVAGRGYEQY
v_gene: TRBV29-1; len: 11; j_gene: TRBJ1-2; CDR3aa: SVGAPDNYGYT
v_gene: TRBV13; len: 12; j_gene: TRBJ2-7; CDR3aa: ASSPRDNDYEQY
v_gene: TRBV19; len: 16; j_gene: TRBJ2-1; CDR3aa: ASMEYGAGGPRYNEQF